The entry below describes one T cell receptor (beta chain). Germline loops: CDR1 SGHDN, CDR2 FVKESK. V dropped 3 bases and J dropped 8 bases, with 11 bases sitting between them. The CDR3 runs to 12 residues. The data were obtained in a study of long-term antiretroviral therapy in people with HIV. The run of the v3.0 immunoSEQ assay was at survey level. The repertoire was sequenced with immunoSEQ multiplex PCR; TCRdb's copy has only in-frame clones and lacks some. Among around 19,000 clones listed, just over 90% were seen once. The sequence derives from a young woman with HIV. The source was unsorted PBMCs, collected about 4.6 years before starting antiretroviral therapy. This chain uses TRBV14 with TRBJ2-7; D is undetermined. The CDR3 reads CASSHSLHKQYF. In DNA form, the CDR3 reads TGTGCCAGCAGCCACTCCCTACACAAGCAGTACTTC.